This TCR beta chain was sequenced in a study of early T cells in non-severe SARS-CoV-2 infection. Individual cDNA molecules were tagged with unique molecular identifiers. From the 5' RACE reads, TCRdb called clonotypes with MiXCR, one entry per CDR3 protein. The sample has some 60,000 distinct CDR3 sequences; roughly 12% are singletons. Many counts were recorded for this clonotype. Trimming at V came to 3 bases and at J to 0 bases, leaving 1 base not matched to a gene. Germline CDR1 SGHAT, CDR2 FQNNGV. The CDR3 consists of 15 residues. This receptor was obtained from an adult who was a healthcare worker with PCR-confirmed SARS-CoV-2 infection or an uninfected control (not recorded which). Material for sequencing was whole blood. The V gene is TRBV11-2, the J gene TRBJ2-4, with 8 nucleotides matching TRBD2. The CDR3 is CASSFSGVAKNIQYF. The DNA of the CDR3 is TGTGCCAGCAGCTTTAGCGGGGTAGCCAAAAACATTCAGTACTTC.